This TCR beta chain was identified during a study of T cells after yellow fever vaccination. Study-wide findings and caveats: Just a small share of clonotypes turned up in the CD4 compartment as well as the CD8 compartment. The booster saw the reappearance of most primary-vaccination clones (about 95% CD4, 88% CD8).

TCRdb reprocessed the 5' RACE reads with MiXCR, giving one entry per CDR3 protein. This sample carries 250,000 to 350,000 distinct CDR3 sequences, approximately 4.5% of them seen once, and the ten largest clones take roughly a fifth. The length of the CDR3 is 15 residues. V was pared by 4 bases and J by 7 bases, with 16 bases between. Germline V lookup: CDR1 MGHRA, CDR2 YSYEKL. There are many counts of this clonotype. Its antigen is not identified. V and J are TRBV4-1 and TRBJ2-2; D is perhaps TRBD2 (6 bases). The source material was PBMCs, sampled 15 days after the yellow fever booster vaccination. This TCR derives from a man aged 18 to 35 who received the YFV17D yellow fever vaccine. The CDR3 sequence: CASSLGHGSDGELFF. CDR3 nucleotides: TGCGCCAGCAGCCTAGGACACGGGAGTGACGGGGAGCTGTTTTTT.